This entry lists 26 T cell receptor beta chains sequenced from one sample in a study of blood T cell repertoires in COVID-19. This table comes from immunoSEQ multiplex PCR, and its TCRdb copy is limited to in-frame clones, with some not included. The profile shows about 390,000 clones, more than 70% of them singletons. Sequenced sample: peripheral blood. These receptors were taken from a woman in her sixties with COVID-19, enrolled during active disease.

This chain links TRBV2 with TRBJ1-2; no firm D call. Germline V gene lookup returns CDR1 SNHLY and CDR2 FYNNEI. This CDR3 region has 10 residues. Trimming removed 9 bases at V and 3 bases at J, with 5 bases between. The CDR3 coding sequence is TGTGCCAGGGAGGACTATGGCTACACCTTC. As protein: CAREDYGYTF.

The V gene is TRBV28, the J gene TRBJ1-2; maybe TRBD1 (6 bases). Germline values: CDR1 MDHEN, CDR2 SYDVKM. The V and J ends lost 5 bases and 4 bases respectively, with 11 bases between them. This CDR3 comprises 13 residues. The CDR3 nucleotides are TGTGCCAGCAGTCTGAGAGGGGGCTATGGCTACACCTTC. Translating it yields CASSLRGGYGYTF.

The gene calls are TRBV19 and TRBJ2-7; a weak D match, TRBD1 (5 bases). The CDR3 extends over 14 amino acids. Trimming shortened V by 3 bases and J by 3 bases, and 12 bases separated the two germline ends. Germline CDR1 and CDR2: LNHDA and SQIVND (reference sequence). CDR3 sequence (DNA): TGTGCCAGTAGTATGGGGCCTATCTACTACGAGCAGTACTTC. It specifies CASSMGPIYYEQYF.

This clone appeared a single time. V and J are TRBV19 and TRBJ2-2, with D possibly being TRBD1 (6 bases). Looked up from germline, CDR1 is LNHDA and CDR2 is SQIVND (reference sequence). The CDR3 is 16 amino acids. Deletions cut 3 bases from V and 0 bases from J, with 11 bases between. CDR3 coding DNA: TGTGCCAGTAGTATTAACTGGGGGCCGAACACCGGGGAGCTGTTTTTT. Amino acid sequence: CASSINWGPNTGELFF. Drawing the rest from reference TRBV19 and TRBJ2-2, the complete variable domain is DGGITQSPKYLFRKEGQNVTLSCEQNLNHDAMYWYRQDPGQGLRLIYYSQIVNDFQKGDIAEGYSVSREKKESFPLTVTSAQKNPTAFYLCASSINWGPNTGELFFGEGSRLTVL.

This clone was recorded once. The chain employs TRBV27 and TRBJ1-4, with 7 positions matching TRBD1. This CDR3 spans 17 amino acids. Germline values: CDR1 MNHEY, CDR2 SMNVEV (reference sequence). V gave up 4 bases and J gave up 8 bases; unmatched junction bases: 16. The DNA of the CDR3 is TGTGCCAGCAGTTCGTACAGGGGTTACGGTGTAAGGGAAAAACTGTTTTTT. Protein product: CASSSYRGYGVREKLFF.

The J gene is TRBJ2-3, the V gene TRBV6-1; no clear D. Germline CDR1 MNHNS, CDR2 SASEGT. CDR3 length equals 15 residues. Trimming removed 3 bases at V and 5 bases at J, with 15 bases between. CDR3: CASSDQASGLDTQYF. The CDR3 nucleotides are TGTGCCAGCAGTGATCAGGCGTCAGGATTAGATACGCAGTATTTT.

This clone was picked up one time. The CDR3 here is CASSIQDRAYNEQFF. The DNA of the CDR3 is TGTGCCAGTAGTATCCAGGACAGGGCCTACAATGAGCAGTTCTTC. The rearrangement joins TRBV19 to TRBJ2-1, with 8 bases lining up with TRBD1. From germline, CDR1 is LNHDA and CDR2 SQIVND (reference sequence). J lost 2 bases, V lost 3 bases, and 3 bases had no gene match. The CDR3 runs to 15 residues.

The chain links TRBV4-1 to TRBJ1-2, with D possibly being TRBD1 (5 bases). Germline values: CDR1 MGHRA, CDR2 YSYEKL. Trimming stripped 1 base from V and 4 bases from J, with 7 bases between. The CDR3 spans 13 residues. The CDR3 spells CASSQGTTYGYTF. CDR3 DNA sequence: TGCGCCAGCAGCCAAGGGACAACCTATGGCTACACCTTC.

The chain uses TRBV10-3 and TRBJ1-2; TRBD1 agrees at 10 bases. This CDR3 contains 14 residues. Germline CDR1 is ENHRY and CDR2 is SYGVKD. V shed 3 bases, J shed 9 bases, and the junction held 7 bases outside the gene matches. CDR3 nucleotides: TGTGCCATCAGTGAAGGGGACAGGGGAAGGAGCTACACCTTC. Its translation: CAISEGDRGRSYTF.

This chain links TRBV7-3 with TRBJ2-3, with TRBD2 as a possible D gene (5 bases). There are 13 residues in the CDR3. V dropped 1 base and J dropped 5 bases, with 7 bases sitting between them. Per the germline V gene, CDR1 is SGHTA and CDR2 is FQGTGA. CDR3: CASSLRTLDTQYF. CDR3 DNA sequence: TGTGCCAGCAGCTTAAGGACTTTAGATACGCAGTATTTT.

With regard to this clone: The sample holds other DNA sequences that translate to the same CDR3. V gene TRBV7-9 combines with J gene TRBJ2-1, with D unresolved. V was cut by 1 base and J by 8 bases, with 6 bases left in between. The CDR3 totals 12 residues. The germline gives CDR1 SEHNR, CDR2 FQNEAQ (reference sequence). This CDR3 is CASSLVSDEQFF. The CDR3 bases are TGTGCCAGCAGCTTAGTTTCTGATGAGCAGTTCTTC.

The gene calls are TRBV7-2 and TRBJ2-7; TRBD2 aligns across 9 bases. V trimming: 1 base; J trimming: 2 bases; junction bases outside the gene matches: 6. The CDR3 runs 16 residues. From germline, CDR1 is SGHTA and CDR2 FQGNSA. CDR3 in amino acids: CASSLVLAGGPYEQYF. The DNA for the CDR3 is TGTGCCAGCAGCTTAGTTCTGGCGGGGGGGCCCTACGAGCAGTACTTC.

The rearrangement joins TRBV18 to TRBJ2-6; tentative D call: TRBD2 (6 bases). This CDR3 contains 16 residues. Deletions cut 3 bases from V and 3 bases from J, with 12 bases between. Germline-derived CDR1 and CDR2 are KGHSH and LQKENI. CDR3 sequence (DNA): TGTGCCAGCTCACCTACTCCGGGGGTTGGGGCCAACGTCCTGACTTTC. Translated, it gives CASSPTPGVGANVLTF.

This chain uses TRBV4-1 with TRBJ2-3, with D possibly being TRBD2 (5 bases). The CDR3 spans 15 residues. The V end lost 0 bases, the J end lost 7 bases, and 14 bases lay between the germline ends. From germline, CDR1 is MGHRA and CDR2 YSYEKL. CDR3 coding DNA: TGCGCCAGCAGCCAAGATCACGGGGTGAGAAATACGCAGTATTTT. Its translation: CASSQDHGVRNTQYF.

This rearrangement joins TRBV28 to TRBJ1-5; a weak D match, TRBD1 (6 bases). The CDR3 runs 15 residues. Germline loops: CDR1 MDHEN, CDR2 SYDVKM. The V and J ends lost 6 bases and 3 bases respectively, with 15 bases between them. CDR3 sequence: CASSPRSGANQPQHF. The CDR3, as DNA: TGTGCCAGCAGCCCCAGGTCAGGGGCCAATCAGCCCCAGCATTTT.

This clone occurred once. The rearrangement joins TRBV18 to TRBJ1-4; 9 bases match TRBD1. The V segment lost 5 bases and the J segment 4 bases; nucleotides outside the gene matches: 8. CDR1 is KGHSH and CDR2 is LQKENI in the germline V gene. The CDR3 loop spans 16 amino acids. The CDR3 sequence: CASSEFPGQGNEKLFF. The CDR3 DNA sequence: TGTGCCAGCTCAGAGTTTCCGGGACAGGGTAATGAAAAACTGTTTTTT.

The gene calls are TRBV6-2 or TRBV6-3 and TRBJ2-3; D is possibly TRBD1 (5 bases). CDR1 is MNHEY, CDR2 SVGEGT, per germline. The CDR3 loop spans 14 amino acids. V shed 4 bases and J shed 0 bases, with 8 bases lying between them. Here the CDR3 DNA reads TGTGCCAGCAGTTGGGGCAGGAGCACAGATACGCAGTATTTT. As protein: CASSWGRSTDTQYF.

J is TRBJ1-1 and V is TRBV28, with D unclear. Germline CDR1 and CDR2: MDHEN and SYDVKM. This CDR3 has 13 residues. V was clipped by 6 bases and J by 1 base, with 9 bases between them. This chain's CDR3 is CASSLTRNTEAFF. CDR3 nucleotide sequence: TGTGCCAGCAGCCTGACAAGGAACACTGAAGCTTTCTTT.

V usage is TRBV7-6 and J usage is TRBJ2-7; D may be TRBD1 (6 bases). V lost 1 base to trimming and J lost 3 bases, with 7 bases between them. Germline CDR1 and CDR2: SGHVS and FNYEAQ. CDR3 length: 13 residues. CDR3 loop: CASSLVDSYEQYF. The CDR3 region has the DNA TGTGCCAGCAGCTTAGTGGACAGCTACGAGCAGTACTTC. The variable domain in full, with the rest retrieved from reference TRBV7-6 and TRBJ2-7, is GAGVSQSPRYKVTKRGQDVALRCDPISGHVSLYWYRQALGQGPEFLTYFNYEAQQDKSGLPNDRFSAERPEGSISTLTIQRTEQRDSAMYRCASSLVDSYEQYFGPGTRLTVT.

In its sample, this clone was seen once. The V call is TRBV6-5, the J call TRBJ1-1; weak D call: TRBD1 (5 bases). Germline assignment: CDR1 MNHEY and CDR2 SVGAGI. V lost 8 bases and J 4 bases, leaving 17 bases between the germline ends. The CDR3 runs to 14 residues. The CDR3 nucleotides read TGTGCCAGCGAAGCCGGGACTTCGAGCACTGAAGCTTTCTTT. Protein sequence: CASEAGTSSTEAFF.

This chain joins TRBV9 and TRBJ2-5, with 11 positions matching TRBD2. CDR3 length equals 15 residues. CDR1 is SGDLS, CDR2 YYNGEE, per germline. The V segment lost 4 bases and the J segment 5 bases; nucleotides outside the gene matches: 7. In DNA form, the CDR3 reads TGTGCCAGCAGCAAAGGACTAGCGGGTATGGAGACCCAGTACTTC. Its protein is CASSKGLAGMETQYF.

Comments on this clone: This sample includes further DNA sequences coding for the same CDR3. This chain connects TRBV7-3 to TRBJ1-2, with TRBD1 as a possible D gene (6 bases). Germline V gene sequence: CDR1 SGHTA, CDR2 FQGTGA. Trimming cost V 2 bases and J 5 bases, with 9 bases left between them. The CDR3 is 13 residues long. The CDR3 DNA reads TGTGCCAGCAGCTTAGGGCAGGGGTATGGCTACACCTTC. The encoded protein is CASSLGQGYGYTF.

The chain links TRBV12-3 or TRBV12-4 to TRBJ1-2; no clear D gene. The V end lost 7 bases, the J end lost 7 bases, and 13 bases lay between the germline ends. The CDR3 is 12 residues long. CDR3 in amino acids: CASTDGISGYTF. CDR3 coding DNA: TGTGCCAGCACCGACGGGATTAGTGGCTACACCTTC.

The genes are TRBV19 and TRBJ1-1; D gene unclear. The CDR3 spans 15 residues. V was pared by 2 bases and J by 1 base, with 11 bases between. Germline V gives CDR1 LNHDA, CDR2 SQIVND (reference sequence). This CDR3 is CASSISRVGNTEAFF. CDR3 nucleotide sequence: TGTGCCAGTAGTATAAGTCGGGTGGGGAACACTGAAGCTTTCTTT.

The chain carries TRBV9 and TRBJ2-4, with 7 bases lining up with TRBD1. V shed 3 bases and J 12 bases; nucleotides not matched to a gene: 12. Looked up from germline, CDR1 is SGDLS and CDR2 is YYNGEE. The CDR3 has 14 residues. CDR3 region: CASSATRQGSSQYF. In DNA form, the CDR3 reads TGTGCCAGCAGCGCAACCCGACAGGGCTCGTCTCAGTACTTC. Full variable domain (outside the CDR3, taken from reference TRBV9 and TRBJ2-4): DSGVTQTPKHLITATGQRVTLRCSPRSGDLSVYWYQQSLDQGLQFLIQYYNGEERAKGNILERFSAQQFPDLHSELNLSSLELGDSALYFCASSATRQGSSQYFGAGTRLSVL.

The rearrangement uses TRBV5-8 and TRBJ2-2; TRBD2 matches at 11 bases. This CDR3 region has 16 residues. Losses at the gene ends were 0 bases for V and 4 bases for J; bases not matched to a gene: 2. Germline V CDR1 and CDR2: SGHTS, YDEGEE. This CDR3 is CASSLGLAGTTGELFF. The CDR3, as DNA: TGTGCCAGCAGCTTGGGACTAGCGGGGACCACCGGGGAGCTGTTTTTT.